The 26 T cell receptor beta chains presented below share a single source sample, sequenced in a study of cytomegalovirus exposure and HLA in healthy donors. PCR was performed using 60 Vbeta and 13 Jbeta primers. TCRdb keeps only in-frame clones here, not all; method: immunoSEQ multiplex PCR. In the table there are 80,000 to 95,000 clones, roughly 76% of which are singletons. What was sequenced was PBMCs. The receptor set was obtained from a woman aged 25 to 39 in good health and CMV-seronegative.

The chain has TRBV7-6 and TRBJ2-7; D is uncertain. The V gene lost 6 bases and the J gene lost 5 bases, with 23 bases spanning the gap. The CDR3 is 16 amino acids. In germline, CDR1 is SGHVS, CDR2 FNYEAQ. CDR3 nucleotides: TGTGCCAGCAGTCGCGGAAGAGGCAGTGCAAGGAACGAGCAGTACTTC. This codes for CASSRGRGSARNEQYF. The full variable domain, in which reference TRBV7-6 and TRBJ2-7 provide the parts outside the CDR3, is GAGVSQSPRYKVTKRGQDVALRCDPISGHVSLYWYRQALGQGPEFLTYFNYEAQQDKSGLPNDRFSAERPEGSISTLTIQRTEQRDSAMYRCASSRGRGSARNEQYFGPGTRLTVT.

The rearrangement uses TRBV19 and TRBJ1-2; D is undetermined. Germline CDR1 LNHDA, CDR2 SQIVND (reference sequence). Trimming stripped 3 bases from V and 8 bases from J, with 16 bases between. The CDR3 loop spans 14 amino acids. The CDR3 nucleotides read TGTGCCAGTAGTATCGGCGGAGGTTTCGGAGGCTACACCTTC. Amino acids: CASSIGGGFGGYTF.

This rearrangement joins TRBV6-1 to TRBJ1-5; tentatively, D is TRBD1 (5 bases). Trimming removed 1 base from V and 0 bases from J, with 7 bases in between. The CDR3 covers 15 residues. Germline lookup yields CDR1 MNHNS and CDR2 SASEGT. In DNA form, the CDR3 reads TGTGCCAGCAGTGAAGGACAGATTAGCAATCAGCCCCAGCATTTT. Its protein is CASSEGQISNQPQHF.

CDR3 nucleotide sequence: TGTGCCAGCAGTTTTCCCAGGGTGCTGGGGCGGAATCAGCCCCAGCATTTT. Amino acid sequence: CASSFPRVLGRNQPQHF. The chain employs TRBV28 and TRBJ1-5; a weak D match, TRBD1 (5 bases). The germline gives CDR1 MDHEN, CDR2 SYDVKM. The CDR3 contains 17 residues. The ends were cut back, 3 bases at V and 4 bases at J, with 19 bases in the middle.

The CDR3 DNA reads TGTGCCAGCAGTTCTGGGGGCGGCGGGGAGCTGTTTTTT. Residues: CASSSGGGGELFF. The V call is TRBV6-6, the J call TRBJ2-2, with a possible D match to TRBD1 (6 bases). This CDR3 is built from 13 residues. V lost 4 bases, J lost 7 bases, and 10 bases lay in between. Germline V gene data show CDR1 as MNHNY and CDR2 as SVGAGI (reference sequence).

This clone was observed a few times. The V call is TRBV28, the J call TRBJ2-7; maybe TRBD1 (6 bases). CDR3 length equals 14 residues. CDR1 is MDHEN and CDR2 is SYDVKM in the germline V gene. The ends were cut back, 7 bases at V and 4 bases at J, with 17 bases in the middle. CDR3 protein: CASTFQGRPYEQYF. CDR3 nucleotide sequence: TGTGCCAGCACCTTTCAGGGGCGACCATACGAGCAGTACTTC.

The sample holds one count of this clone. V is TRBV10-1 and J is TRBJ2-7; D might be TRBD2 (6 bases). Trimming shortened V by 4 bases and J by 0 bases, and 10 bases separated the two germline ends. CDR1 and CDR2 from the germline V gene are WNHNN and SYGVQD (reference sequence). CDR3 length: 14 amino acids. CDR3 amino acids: CASSVGGNSYEQYF. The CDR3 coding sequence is TGCGCCAGCAGTGTTGGAGGGAACTCCTACGAGCAGTACTTC.

In DNA form, the CDR3 reads TGTGCCAGTAACGGGGGGCTCAGCACCGGGGAGCTGTTTTTT. This translates into CASNGGLSTGELFF. The chain combines TRBV19 with TRBJ2-2; weak D call: TRBD2 (7 bases). CDR1 and CDR2 (germline): LNHDA, SQIVND (reference sequence). The V and J ends lost 7 bases and 4 bases respectively, with 13 bases between them. This CDR3 comprises 14 residues.

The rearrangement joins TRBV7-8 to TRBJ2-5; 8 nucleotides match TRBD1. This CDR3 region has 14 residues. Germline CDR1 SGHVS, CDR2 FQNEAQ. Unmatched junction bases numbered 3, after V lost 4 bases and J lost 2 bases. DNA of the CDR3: TGTGCCAGCAGCTCCGGGACAGGACAAGAGACCCAGTACTTC. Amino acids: CASSSGTGQETQYF.

The CDR3 coding sequence is TGTGCCACCAGCCCCCGGGGGACAGGGGCCTACGAGCAGTACTTC. Its translation is CATSPRGTGAYEQYF. This chain links TRBV15 with TRBJ2-7; the match to TRBD1 covers 10 bases. This CDR3 region has 15 residues. Germline V CDR1 and CDR2: LNHNV, YYDKDF (reference sequence). Losses at the gene ends were 5 bases for V and 2 bases for J; bases not matched to a gene: 6. The whole variable domain, remainder taken from reference TRBV15 and TRBJ2-7, is DAMVIQNPRYQVTQFGKPVTLSCSQTLNHNVMYWYQQKSSQAPKLLFHYYDKDFNNEADTPDNFQSRRPNTSFCFLDIRSPGLGDTAMYLCATSPRGTGAYEQYFGPGTRLTVT.

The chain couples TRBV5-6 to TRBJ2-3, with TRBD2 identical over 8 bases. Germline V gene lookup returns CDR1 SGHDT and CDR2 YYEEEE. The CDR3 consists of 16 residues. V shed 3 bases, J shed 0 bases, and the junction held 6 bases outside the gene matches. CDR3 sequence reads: CASSSPTSGSTDTQYF. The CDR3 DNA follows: TGTGCCAGCAGCTCGCCTACTAGCGGTAGCACAGATACGCAGTATTTT.

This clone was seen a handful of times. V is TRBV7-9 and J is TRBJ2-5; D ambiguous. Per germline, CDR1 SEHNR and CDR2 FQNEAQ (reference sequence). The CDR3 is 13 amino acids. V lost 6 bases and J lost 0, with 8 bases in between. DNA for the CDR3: TGTGCCAGCAGGCTAGAGTACCAAGAGACCCAGTACTTC. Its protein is CASRLEYQETQYF.

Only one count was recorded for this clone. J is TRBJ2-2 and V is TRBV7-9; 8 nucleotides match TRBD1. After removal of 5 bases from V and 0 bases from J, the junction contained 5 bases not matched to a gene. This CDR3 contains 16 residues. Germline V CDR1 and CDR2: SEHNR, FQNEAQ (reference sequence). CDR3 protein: CASSRDRLTNTGELFF. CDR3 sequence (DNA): TGTGCCAGCAGCCGGGACAGGCTGACGAACACCGGGGAGCTGTTTTTT. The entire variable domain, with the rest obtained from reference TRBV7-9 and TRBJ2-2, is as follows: DTGVSQNPRHKITKRGQNVTFRCDPISEHNRLYWYRQTLGQGPEFLTYFQNEAQLEKSRLLSDRFSAERPKGSFSTLEIQRTEQGDSAMYLCASSRDRLTNTGELFFGEGSRLTVL.

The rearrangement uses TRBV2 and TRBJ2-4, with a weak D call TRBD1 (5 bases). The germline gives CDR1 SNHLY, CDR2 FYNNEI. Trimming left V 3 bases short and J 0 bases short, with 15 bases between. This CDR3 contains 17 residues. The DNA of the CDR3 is TGTGCCAGCAGTGAGTTCGGCACAGGCTTAGCCAAAAACATTCAGTACTTC. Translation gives CASSEFGTGLAKNIQYF.

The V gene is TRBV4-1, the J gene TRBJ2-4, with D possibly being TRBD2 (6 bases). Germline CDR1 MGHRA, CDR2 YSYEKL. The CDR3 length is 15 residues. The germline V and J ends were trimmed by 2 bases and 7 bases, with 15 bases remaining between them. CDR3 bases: TGCGCCAGCAGCCAAAAAGAGGGCAGCGGGAACATTCAGTACTTC. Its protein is CASSQKEGSGNIQYF.

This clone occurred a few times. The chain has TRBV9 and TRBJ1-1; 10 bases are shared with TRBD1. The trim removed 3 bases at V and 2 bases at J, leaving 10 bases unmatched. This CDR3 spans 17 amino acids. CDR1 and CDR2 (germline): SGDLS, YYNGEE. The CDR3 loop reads CASSGIRDRGGNTEAFF. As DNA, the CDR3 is TGTGCCAGCAGCGGAATCCGGGACAGGGGAGGAAACACTGAAGCTTTCTTT.

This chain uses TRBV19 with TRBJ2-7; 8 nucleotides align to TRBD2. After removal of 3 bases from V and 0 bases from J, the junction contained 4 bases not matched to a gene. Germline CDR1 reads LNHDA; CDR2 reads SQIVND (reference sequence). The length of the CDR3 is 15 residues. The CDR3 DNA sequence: TGTGCCAGTAGTATTGGGAGCGGGAGCTCCTACGAGCAGTACTTC. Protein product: CASSIGSGSSYEQYF.

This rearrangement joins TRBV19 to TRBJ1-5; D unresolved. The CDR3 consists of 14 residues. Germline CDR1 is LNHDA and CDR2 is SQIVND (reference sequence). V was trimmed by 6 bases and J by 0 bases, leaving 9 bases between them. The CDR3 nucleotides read TGTGCCAGTAGCCTAGTTTATAGCAATCAGCCCCAGCATTTT. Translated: CASSLVYSNQPQHF.

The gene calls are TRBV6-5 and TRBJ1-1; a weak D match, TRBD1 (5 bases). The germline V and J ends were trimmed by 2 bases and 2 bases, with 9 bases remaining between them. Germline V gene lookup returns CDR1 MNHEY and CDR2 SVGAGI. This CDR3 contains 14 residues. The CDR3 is CASSYRTPNTEAFF. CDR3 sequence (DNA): TGTGCCAGCAGTTACAGGACACCTAACACTGAAGCTTTCTTT.

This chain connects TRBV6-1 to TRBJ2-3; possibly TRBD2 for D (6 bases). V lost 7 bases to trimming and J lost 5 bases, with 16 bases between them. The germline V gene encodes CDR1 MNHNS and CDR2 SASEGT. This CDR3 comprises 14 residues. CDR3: CASTLDSGGDTQYF. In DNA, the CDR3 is TGTGCCAGCACCTTAGATTCCGGGGGAGATACGCAGTATTTT.

The CDR3 region has the DNA TGTGCCAGCAGCTTAGCGGGGCCAGGGGGCTCCTACGAGCAGTACTTC. Its protein is CASSLAGPGGSYEQYF. The genes are TRBV7-2 and TRBJ2-5, with TRBD1 matching over 7 bases. Matching the DNA end better, TRBJ2-7 makes the J call doubtful. The germline V gene has CDR1 SGHTA and CDR2 FQGNSA. CDR3 size: 16 residues.

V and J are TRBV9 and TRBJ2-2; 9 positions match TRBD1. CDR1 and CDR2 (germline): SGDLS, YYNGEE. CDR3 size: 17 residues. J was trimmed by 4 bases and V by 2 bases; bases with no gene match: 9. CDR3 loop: CASSVSTGGGSTGELFF. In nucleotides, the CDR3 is TGTGCCAGCAGCGTGTCAACAGGGGGCGGGAGCACCGGGGAGCTGTTTTTT.

DNA for the CDR3: TGTGCCAGCAGCGTAGCCGGGAGGGATCAGCCCCAGCATTTT. Encoded protein: CASSVAGRDQPQHF. The rearrangement links TRBV9 to TRBJ1-5; D uncertain. Germline CDR1 and CDR2: SGDLS and YYNGEE. V was pared by 0 bases and J by 5 bases, with 9 bases between. This CDR3 has 14 amino acids.

This CDR3 reads CASSASYSYEQYF. For the CDR3, the DNA is TGTGCCAGTAGTGCTAGTTACTCCTACGAGCAGTACTTC. The rearrangement uses TRBV19 and TRBJ2-7; the D is unclear. V was shortened by 5 bases and J by 0 bases, with 8 bases between the two germline ends. The length of the CDR3 is 13 residues. CDR1 is LNHDA and CDR2 is SQIVND in the germline V gene (reference sequence).

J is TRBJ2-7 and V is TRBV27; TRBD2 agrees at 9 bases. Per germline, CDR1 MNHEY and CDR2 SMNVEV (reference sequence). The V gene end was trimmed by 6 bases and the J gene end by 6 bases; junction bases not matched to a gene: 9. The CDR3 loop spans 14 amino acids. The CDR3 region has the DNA TGTGCCAGCAGCACCGGGACTAGCAGCGGCGAGCAGTACTTC. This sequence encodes CASSTGTSSGEQYF.

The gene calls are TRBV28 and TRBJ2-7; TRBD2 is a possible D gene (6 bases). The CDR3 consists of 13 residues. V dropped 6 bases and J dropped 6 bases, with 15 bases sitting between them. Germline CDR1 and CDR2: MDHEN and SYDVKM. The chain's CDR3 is CASRPRRGVEQYF. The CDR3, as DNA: TGTGCCAGCAGGCCAAGGCGGGGTGTCGAGCAGTACTTC.